The clone carrying this T cell receptor (beta chain) was seen repeatedly, ten times or more. What it binds is not known. The data were obtained in a study of early T cells in non-severe SARS-CoV-2 infection. Study-level points and caveats: VDJdb matches were skewed toward anti-spike CD8 T cell responses.

Molecules of cDNA were individually given unique molecular identifiers that were attached to them. One entry per CDR3 protein results from TCRdb running MiXCR on the 5' RACE reads. The repertoire consists of 20,000 to 25,000 distinct CDR3 sequences, with 4.7% occurring once and the leading ten covering about 15%. Germline CDR1 SGHRS, CDR2 YFSETQ. CDR3 length equals 14 residues. Trimming took 0 bases from V and 5 from J, leaving 11 bases between them. The sample was whole blood. The chain combines TRBV5-1 with TRBJ2-5; D is perhaps TRBD2 (6 bases). This clonotype originated in an adult who was a healthcare worker with PCR-confirmed SARS-CoV-2 infection or an uninfected control (not recorded which). CDR3 sequence reads: CASSLGRVEETQYF. The CDR3 nucleotides read TGCGCCAGCAGCTTGGGGAGGGTTGAGGAGACCCAGTACTTC.